The 27 T cell receptor beta chains listed next were all sequenced from one sample in a study of cytomegalovirus exposure and HLA in healthy donors. PCR amplification relied on 60 Vbeta primers (plus 13 Jbeta primers). Clones were read by immunoSEQ multiplex PCR, and TCRdb kept only the in-frame ones, dropping some. The profile shows about 120,000 clones, around 77% of them singletons. The sequenced material came from PBMCs. These receptors were obtained from a man aged 35 to 55 in good health and CMV-seropositive.

The gene calls are TRBV28 and TRBJ2-5, with D unclear. This CDR3 contains 11 residues. CDR1 MDHEN and CDR2 SYDVKM come from the germline V gene. Trimming left V 7 bases short and J 6 bases short, with 9 bases between. The CDR3 reads CASTKRQTQYF. CDR3 bases: TGTGCCAGCACTAAGAGGCAGACCCAGTACTTC.

The genes are TRBV7-8 and TRBJ2-3; a possible D gene is TRBD2 (5 bases). CDR1 is SGHVS, CDR2 FQNEAQ, per germline. V was shortened by 4 bases and J by 6 bases, with 17 bases between the two germline ends. The CDR3 is made up of 15 amino acids. The CDR3 loop reads CASSSDRLSTDTQYF. The CDR3 DNA is TGTGCCAGCAGCTCAGACCGACTATCTACCGATACGCAGTATTTT.

The genes are TRBV4-3 and TRBJ1-2; 11 bases agree with TRBD1. V was clipped by 0 bases and J by 4 bases; unmatched bases: 1. Germline lookup yields CDR1 LGHNA and CDR2 YSLEER. The CDR3 extends over 15 amino acids. This CDR3 reads CASSQDGTGGYGYTF. The CDR3 coding sequence is TGCGCCAGCAGCCAAGACGGGACAGGGGGCTATGGCTACACCTTC.

The rearrangement joins TRBV12-2 to TRBJ1-2. TRBV12-2 is termed a pseudogene. The CDR3 length is 15 residues. The CDR3 sequence is CASRLARSVHYGYTF. CDR3 coding DNA: TGTGCAAGTCGCTTAGCGCGGAGCGTCCACTATGGCTACACCTTC.

This clone turned up a few times. Here the CDR3 DNA reads TGTGCCAGCAGTGACTCGATCGAGGTTGGGGCCAACGTCCTGACTTTC. This encodes CASSDSIEVGANVLTF. This rearrangement joins TRBV6-4 to TRBJ2-6; unclear D gene. This CDR3 has 16 residues. V lost 0 bases and J lost 3, with 9 bases in between. Germline lookup yields CDR1 MRHNA and CDR2 SNTAGT.

The chain uses TRBV5-1 and TRBJ1-4; D is undetermined. Trimming left V 8 bases short and J 0 bases short, with 5 bases between. Germline V gene sequence: CDR1 SGHRS, CDR2 YFSETQ. This CDR3 has 12 residues. CDR3 nucleotides: TGCGCCAGTAGTGCAACTAATGAAAAACTGTTTTTT. Amino acid sequence: CASSATNEKLFF.

The rearrangement uses TRBV12-5 and TRBJ1-1; the D gene is possibly TRBD1 (6 bases). The length of the CDR3 is 13 residues. Germline CDR1 is LGHNT and CDR2 is FRNRAP. Trimming removed 3 bases at V and 1 base at J, with 6 bases between. The CDR3 nucleotides are TGTGCTAGTGGTTTAGGGGGGAACACTGAAGCTTTCTTT. Translated, it gives CASGLGGNTEAFF.

This chain links TRBV28 with TRBJ2-3, with D unclear. Trimming took 6 bases from V and 1 from J, leaving 8 bases between them. Germline CDR1 and CDR2: MDHEN and SYDVKM. There are 13 residues in the CDR3. DNA of the CDR3: TGTGCCAGCAGCCCGCGAGGCACAGATACGCAGTATTTT. It translates to CASSPRGTDTQYF.

J is TRBJ1-6 and V is TRBV27; TRBD1 matches 7 bases. V was pared by 7 bases and J by 2 bases, with 11 bases of the junction left unmatched. The length of the CDR3 is 17 residues. Germline-derived CDR1 and CDR2 are MNHEY and SMNVEV (reference sequence). DNA of the CDR3: TGTGCCAGCATGTATAGGGGGCCCAAAACCTATAATTCACCCCTCCACTTT. Protein sequence: CASMYRGPKTYNSPLHF.

This clone occurred a few times. CDR3 residues: CASSFDSGYKETQYF. The CDR3 DNA reads as TGTGCCAGCAGCTTTGATTCAGGGTATAAAGAGACCCAGTACTTC. The V gene is TRBV11-2, the J gene TRBJ2-5; perhaps TRBD1 as D (5 bases). This CDR3 comprises 15 residues. The V end lost 3 bases, the J end lost 3 bases, and 14 bases lay between the germline ends. Germline CDR1 SGHAT, CDR2 FQNNGV.

DNA of the CDR3: TGTGCCATCAGTGAGACAGGGAACACTGAAGCTTTCTTT. Its translation: CAISETGNTEAFF. The chain joins TRBV10-3 to TRBJ1-1, with D tentatively TRBD1 (5 bases). Looked up from germline, CDR1 is ENHRY and CDR2 is SYGVKD. Trimming shortened V by 2 bases and J by 1 base, and 5 bases separated the two germline ends. This CDR3 is 13 amino acids long.

This clone showed up just a few times. V and J are TRBV4-3 and TRBJ2-1; 7 nucleotides agree with TRBD2. The ends lost 4 bases at V and 4 bases at J; junction bases unmatched: 4. Per germline, CDR1 LGHNA and CDR2 YSLEER. The CDR3 contains 14 residues. CDR3 nucleotide sequence: TGCGCCAGCAGCCCGACTAGCCCTTACAATGAGCAGTTCTTC. It specifies CASSPTSPYNEQFF.

The chain combines TRBV5-4 with TRBJ2-5; weak D call: TRBD2 (5 bases). The V gene lost 1 base and the J gene lost 3 bases, with 7 bases spanning the gap. The CDR3 has 13 residues. CDR1 is SGHNT, CDR2 YYREEE, per germline (reference sequence). For the CDR3, the DNA is TGTGCCAGCAGCTTGCAGGAGGAAGAGACCCAGTACTTC. Residues: CASSLQEEETQYF.

In its sample, this clone was seen a few times. The gene calls are TRBV11-3 and TRBJ2-3; the match to TRBD2 covers 12 bases. Germline values: CDR1 SGHNT, CDR2 YENEEA. J was trimmed by 0 bases and V by 5 bases; bases with no gene match: 6. This CDR3 contains 17 residues. In nucleotides, the CDR3 is TGTGCCAGCAGCCCCCGGACTAGCGGGACGAGCACAGATACGCAGTATTTT. This gives the protein CASSPRTSGTSTDTQYF.

The rearrangement links TRBV10-3 to TRBJ1-2, with 9 bases identical to TRBD1. Unmatched junction bases numbered 5, after V lost 5 bases and J lost 4 bases. CDR1 and CDR2 (germline): ENHRY, SYGVKD. CDR3 size: 14 residues. CDR3 amino acids: CAISSGTGFYGYTF. CDR3 in DNA: TGTGCCATCAGTTCCGGGACAGGGTTCTATGGCTACACCTTC.

This clone has only a few counts. This chain uses TRBV5-5 with TRBJ2-2; tentatively, D is TRBD2 (5 bases). Trimming took 0 bases from V and 1 from J, leaving 13 bases between them. CDR1 and CDR2 (germline): SGHKS, YYEKEE (reference sequence). This CDR3 spans 17 amino acids. DNA for the CDR3: TGTGCCAGCAGCTTGGCCTCTAGTCGGGGGAACACCGGGGAGCTGTTTTTT. It specifies CASSLASSRGNTGELFF.

V and J are TRBV7-8 and TRBJ2-3, with 9 bases lining up with TRBD2. The CDR3 sequence is 17 residues long. The V gene end was trimmed by 3 bases and the J gene end by 0 bases; junction bases not matched to a gene: 7. Germline V CDR1 and CDR2: SGHVS, FQNEAQ. CDR3 sequence reads: CASSFPLAGHSTDTQYF. In DNA, the CDR3 is TGTGCCAGCAGCTTCCCCCTAGCGGGGCATAGCACAGATACGCAGTATTTT.

This clone was recorded once. This sequence joins TRBV7-9 and TRBJ2-5; possible D gene TRBD1, 5 bases. Trimming shortened V by 10 bases and J by 3 bases, and 15 bases separated the two germline ends. CDR3 size: 13 residues. CDR1 is SEHNR, CDR2 FQNEAQ, per germline (reference sequence). The CDR3 sequence is CATGQWAKETQYF. CDR3 bases: TGTGCCACAGGGCAATGGGCCAAAGAGACCCAGTACTTC.

In this sample, this clone turned up once. The genes are TRBV5-6 and TRBJ2-2, with 7 bases that match TRBD1. The germline V gene has CDR1 SGHDT and CDR2 YYEEEE. V was pared by 3 bases and J by 5 bases, with 10 bases of the junction left unmatched. This CDR3 comprises 16 residues. DNA for the CDR3: TGTGCCAGCAGCTGGCTGACAGGGAAGGTTACCGGGGAGCTGTTTTTT. Its translation: CASSWLTGKVTGELFF.

This rearrangement joins TRBV9 to TRBJ2-3; possibly TRBD2 for D (5 bases). The CDR3 runs to 12 residues. V was trimmed by 3 bases and J by 5 bases, leaving 7 bases between them. Per germline, CDR1 SGDLS and CDR2 YYNGEE. CDR3 amino acids: CASSAGEDTQYF. CDR3 in DNA: TGTGCCAGCAGCGCCGGGGAAGATACGCAGTATTTT. Together with reference TRBV9 and TRBJ2-3, the CDR3 gives the full variable domain: DSGVTQTPKHLITATGQRVTLRCSPRSGDLSVYWYQQSLDQGLQFLIQYYNGEERAKGNILERFSAQQFPDLHSELNLSSLELGDSALYFCASSAGEDTQYFGPGTRLTVL.

The chain recombines TRBV5-1 with TRBJ2-1, with TRBD2 identical over 11 bases. This CDR3 contains 15 residues. The V gene's germline CDR1 is SGHRS and CDR2 YFSETQ. Trimming took 6 bases from V and 3 from J; bases not matched to a gene: 5. The CDR3: CASMGGTSGYNEQFF. The DNA of the CDR3 is TGCGCCAGCATGGGGGGGACTAGCGGCTACAATGAGCAGTTCTTC.

This clone was counted a few times. Sequence at one end of the junction differs from germline and may be a read error. The rearrangement links TRBV5-4 to TRBJ2-2; D ambiguous. The CDR3 has 14 residues. CDR1 and CDR2 (germline): SGHNT, YYREEE (reference sequence). DNA for the CDR3: TGCGCCAGCAGCCGATTAGCCAGATCCGGGGAGCTGTTTTTT. Translating gives CASSRLARSGELFF.

This chain joins TRBV6-6 and TRBJ1-2; 9 bases are a match to TRBD1. The CDR3 runs to 16 residues. CDR1 and CDR2 from the germline V gene are MNHNY and SVGAGI (reference sequence). Germline trimming cut 3 bases from V and 4 bases from J; bases unmatched to any gene: 9. The CDR3 loop reads CASSYTGTGYLYGYTF. The CDR3 DNA reads as TGTGCCAGCAGTTATACCGGGACAGGGTATCTCTATGGCTACACCTTC.

Notes on this clone: The junction departs from germline at one end; a sequencing error may be responsible. The gene calls are TRBV19 and TRBJ2-4; possible D gene TRBD1, 6 bases. Per germline, CDR1 LNHDA and CDR2 SQIVND (reference sequence). This CDR3 has 16 amino acids. The DNA for the CDR3 is TGTGCCAGTAGTATTAACAGGGCTCGGACCAAAAACAGTCAGTACTTC. Protein product: CASSINRARTKNSQYF.

The gene calls are TRBV19 and TRBJ1-5; 7 bases match TRBD1. This CDR3 contains 18 residues. The germline V gene has CDR1 LNHDA and CDR2 SQIVND (reference sequence). The V and J ends lost 5 bases and 2 bases, in that order; junction bases with no gene match: 15. CDR3 amino acids: CASSRKTGTARGNQPQHF. DNA for the CDR3: TGTGCCAGTAGTCGTAAAACCGGGACAGCGAGGGGCAATCAGCCCCAGCATTTT.

The table lists this clone with a count of one. The CDR3 loop is CASSTSGTSGEETQYF. The CDR3 DNA is TGTGCCAGTAGTACCTCAGGGACTAGCGGAGAGGAGACCCAGTACTTC. The V call is TRBV19, the J call TRBJ2-5, with 11 positions matching TRBD2. The J segment lost 5 bases and the V segment lost 4 bases, leaving 9 bases of the junction unmatched. This CDR3 is built from 16 residues. In germline, CDR1 is LNHDA, CDR2 SQIVND (reference sequence).

The chain combines TRBV28 with TRBJ1-6; D not resolved. This CDR3 is 13 amino acids long. V was pared by 9 bases and J by 7 bases, with 13 bases between. Germline V gene lookup returns CDR1 MDHEN and CDR2 SYDVKM. CDR3 region: CASGRAPNSPLHF. In DNA, the CDR3 is TGTGCCAGTGGGAGGGCTCCCAATTCACCCCTCCACTTT.